The present TCR beta chain was sequenced within a study of technical replicates of blood from a few donors. This CDR3 is 15 amino acids long. The ends lost 2 bases at V and 4 bases at J; junction bases unmatched: 10. Germline V gene lookup returns CDR1 SQVTM and CDR2 ANQGSEA. Sequenced by immunoSEQ multiplex PCR; TCRdb stores in-frame clones only, minus some. This table holds 73,000 or so clones, roughly 91% found once. This receptor was identified in a human donor in good health. The chain uses TRBV29-1 and TRBJ2-7; 8 bases agree with TRBD1. Sequenced material: T cells isolated from PBMCs. The CDR3 protein is CSVEKGQGAQYEQYF. The CDR3 DNA sequence: TGCAGCGTTGAAAAAGGTCAGGGGGCGCAGTACGAGCAGTACTTC.